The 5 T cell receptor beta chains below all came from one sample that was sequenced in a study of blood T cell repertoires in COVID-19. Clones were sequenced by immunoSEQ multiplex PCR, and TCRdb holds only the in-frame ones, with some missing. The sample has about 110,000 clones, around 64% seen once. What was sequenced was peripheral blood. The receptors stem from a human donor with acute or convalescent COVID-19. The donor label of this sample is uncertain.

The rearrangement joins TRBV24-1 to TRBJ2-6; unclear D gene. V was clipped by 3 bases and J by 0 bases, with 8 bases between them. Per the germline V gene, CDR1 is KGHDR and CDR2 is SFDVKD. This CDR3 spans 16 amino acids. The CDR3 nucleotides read TGTGCCACCAGTGATCATGCTAGCTCTGGGGCCAACGTCCTGACTTTC. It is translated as CATSDHASSGANVLTF.

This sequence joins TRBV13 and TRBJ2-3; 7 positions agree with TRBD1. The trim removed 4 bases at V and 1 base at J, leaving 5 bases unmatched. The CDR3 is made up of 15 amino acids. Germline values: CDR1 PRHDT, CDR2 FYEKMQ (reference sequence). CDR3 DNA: TGTGCCAGCAGCTACGACAGGGTCCGCACAGATACGCAGTATTTT. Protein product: CASSYDRVRTDTQYF.

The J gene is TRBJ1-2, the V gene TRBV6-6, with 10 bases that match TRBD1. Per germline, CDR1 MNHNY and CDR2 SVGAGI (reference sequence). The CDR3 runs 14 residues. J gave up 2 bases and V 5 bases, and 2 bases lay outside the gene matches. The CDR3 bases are TGTGCCAGCAGTCCGGGACAGGGGAACTATGGCTACACCTTC. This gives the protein CASSPGQGNYGYTF.

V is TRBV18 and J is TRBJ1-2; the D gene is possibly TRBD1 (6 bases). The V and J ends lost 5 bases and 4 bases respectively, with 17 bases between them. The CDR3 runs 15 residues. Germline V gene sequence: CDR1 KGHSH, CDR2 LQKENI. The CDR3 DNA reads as TGTGCCAGCTCAAGCCAAAACAGGGTTAGCTATGGCTACACCTTC. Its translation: CASSSQNRVSYGYTF.

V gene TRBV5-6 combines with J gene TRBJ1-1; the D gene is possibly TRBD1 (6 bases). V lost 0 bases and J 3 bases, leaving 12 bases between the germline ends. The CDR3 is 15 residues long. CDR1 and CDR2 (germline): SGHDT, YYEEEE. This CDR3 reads CASSLGRGFDTEAFF. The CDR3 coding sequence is TGTGCCAGCAGCTTGGGCAGGGGTTTCGACACTGAAGCTTTCTTT.